A single sample is the source of the 30 T cell receptor beta chains below, sequenced in a study of T-cell reconstitution after alpha-beta-depleted transplantation in children. Preparing the TCRbeta library involved the use of unique molecular identifiers. TCRdb itself ran the PCR reads through MiXCR, one entry per CDR3 protein. The repertoire holds 200,000 to 250,000 distinct CDR3 sequences, with 9.5% to 13% as singletons. Sequenced here: PBMCs, sampled before TCRalphabeta/CD19-depleted stem cell transplant. The receptor set was obtained from a child younger than two with acute myeloid leukemia, due to receive a stem cell transplant.

In this sample, this clonotype turned up many times. This chain joins TRBV12-3 or TRBV12-4 and TRBJ2-6, with TRBD1 matching 7 bases. The trim removed 5 bases at V and 5 bases at J, leaving 18 bases unmatched. The CDR3 sequence is 19 residues long. The CDR3 region has the DNA TGTGCCAGCAGTACCAACCCGGGACAGAGAGCCGGTAGGGCCAACGTCCTGACTTTC. Protein sequence: CASSTNPGQRAGRANVLTF.

This clonotype was observed at least ten times. The J gene is TRBJ2-1, the V gene TRBV3-1; D unresolved. V lost 1 base, J lost 0 bases, and 13 bases lay in between. Germline V gives CDR1 LGHDT, CDR2 YNNKEL (reference sequence). This CDR3 is 17 amino acids long. The CDR3 DNA is TGTGCCAGCAGCCAAGCGGTCGGCAAACCCTCCTACAATGAGCAGTTCTTC. Amino acid sequence: CASSQAVGKPSYNEQFF.

The chain combines TRBV7-8 with TRBJ2-1; no firm D call. The CDR3 spans 14 residues. The V gene's germline CDR1 is SGHVS and CDR2 FQNEAQ. Trimming shortened V by 1 base and J by 7 bases, and 11 bases separated the two germline ends. In DNA, the CDR3 is TGTGCCAGCAGCTTAGGGCTCTGGGGAAATGAGCAGTTCTTC. Protein product: CASSLGLWGNEQFF.

This clonotype came up many times. This chain uses TRBV5-4 with TRBJ2-7, with 7 positions matching TRBD1. Germline assignment: CDR1 SGHNT and CDR2 YYREEE (reference sequence). V lost 4 bases to trimming and J lost 0 bases; unmatched junction nucleotides: 7. The CDR3 has 15 amino acids. The chain's CDR3 is CASSPQGRSSYEQYF. The CDR3, as DNA: TGTGCCAGCAGCCCACAGGGGAGATCCTCCTACGAGCAGTACTTC.

This clonotype showed up many times. J is TRBJ2-7 and V is TRBV5-1; 8 bases are shared with TRBD1. The V gene end was trimmed by 2 bases and the J gene end by 3 bases; junction bases not matched to a gene: 7. CDR1 and CDR2 from the germline V gene are SGHRS and YFSETQ. This CDR3 comprises 15 residues. Here the CDR3 DNA reads TGCGCCAGCAGCTTCCCCGAGACAGGGGTCTACGAGCAGTACTTC. It codes for CASSFPETGVYEQYF.

Details on this clonotype: It may be a read error: a sequence one base away is much more abundant. The chain employs TRBV29-1 and TRBJ1-3; a possible D gene is TRBD1 (5 bases). Germline CDR1 SQVTM, CDR2 ANQGSEA. V was pared by 7 bases and J by 6 bases, with 16 bases between. This CDR3 has 13 residues. CDR3 loop: CSAWDFGVNTIYF. The CDR3 region has the DNA TGCAGCGCTTGGGACTTCGGGGTAAACACCATATATTTT.

Concerning this clonotype: This clone may be a read error of a much larger clone one base away. The chain uses TRBV2 and TRBJ1-5; no firm D call. Germline values: CDR1 SNHLY, CDR2 FYNNEI. This CDR3 is 13 amino acids long. Here the CDR3 DNA reads TGTGCCAGCAGTGAGAGGATATATCAGCCCCTGCATTTT. Protein: CASSERIYQPLHF.

Many counts were recorded for this clonotype. The V gene is TRBV27, the J gene TRBJ2-1; TRBD2 aligns across 12 bases. Germline V lookup: CDR1 MNHEY, CDR2 SMNVEV (reference sequence). This CDR3 spans 16 amino acids. Unmatched junction bases numbered 2, after V lost 1 base and J lost 4 bases. The CDR3 spells CASSLWGTSGYNEQFF. The CDR3 coding sequence is TGTGCCAGCAGTTTATGGGGGACTAGCGGGTACAATGAGCAGTTCTTC.

This clonotype has a count of ten or more. The chain combines TRBV3-1 with TRBJ1-2; D is undetermined. CDR1 and CDR2 (germline): LGHDT, YNNKEL (reference sequence). V was trimmed by 3 bases and J by 7 bases, leaving 6 bases between them. This CDR3 has 11 amino acids. CDR3 region: CASSHTLGYTF. In nucleotides, the CDR3 is TGTGCCAGCAGCCACACCCTTGGCTACACCTTC.

This clonotype was found many times. V gene TRBV5-1 combines with J gene TRBJ1-1, with D possibly matching TRBD1 (5 bases). This CDR3 region has 14 residues. V lost 4 bases and J 1 base, leaving 11 bases between the germline ends. Germline-derived CDR1 and CDR2 are SGHRS and YFSETQ. In nucleotides, the CDR3 is TGCGCCAGCAGCGTTACCCAGGGGAACACTGAAGCTTTCTTT. Protein sequence: CASSVTQGNTEAFF.

This clonotype showed up many times. The chain is built from TRBV20-1 and TRBJ2-1, with TRBD2 matching 7 bases. Germline CDR1 is DFQATT and CDR2 is SNEGSKA (reference sequence). The CDR3 loop spans 14 amino acids. The V segment lost 1 base and the J segment 1 base; nucleotides outside the gene matches: 1. The chain's CDR3 is CSARGSGSYNEQFF. The CDR3 DNA reads as TGCAGTGCTAGAGGTAGCGGGTCCTACAATGAGCAGTTCTTC.

This clonotype was counted ten times or more. V usage is TRBV20-1 and J usage is TRBJ1-2, with a weak D call TRBD1 (5 bases). This CDR3 is 13 amino acids long. The V and J ends lost 5 bases and 1 base respectively, with 11 bases between them. Germline values: CDR1 DFQATT, CDR2 SNEGSKA (reference sequence). This chain's CDR3 is CSAWDEYNYGYTF. The CDR3 bases are TGCAGTGCTTGGGACGAGTATAACTATGGCTACACCTTC.

About this clonotype: A much bigger clone sits one base away, suggesting this may be a read error. The genes are TRBV5-1 and TRBJ1-1; D gene uncertain. The germline V gene has CDR1 SGHRS and CDR2 YFSETQ. The CDR3 covers 14 residues. CDR3 amino acids: CATSPNQRNTEAFF. Written as DNA, the CDR3 is TGCGCCACCAGCCCTAATCAACGGAACACTGAAGCTTTCTTT.

This clonotype was counted ten times or more. The chain uses TRBV7-2 and TRBJ1-1, with D possibly matching TRBD1 (5 bases). Trimming removed 7 bases at V and 6 bases at J, with 12 bases between. In germline, CDR1 is SGHTA, CDR2 FQGNSA. The CDR3 spans 12 residues. DNA of the CDR3: TGTGCCAGCACCCTGGGGGGATCTGAAGCTTTCTTT. Translation: CASTLGGSEAFF. The full variable domain, its missing parts supplied by reference TRBV7-2 and TRBJ1-1, is GAGVSQSPSNKVTEKGKDVELRCDPISGHTALYWYRQSLGQGLEFLIYFQGNSAPDKSGLPSDRFSAERTGGSVSTLTIQRTQQEDSAVYLCASTLGGSEAFFGQGTRLTVV.

Turning to this clonotype: This may come from a read error, since a much larger clone is one base off. The gene calls are TRBV9 and TRBJ2-7; the D gene is possibly TRBD2 (6 bases). Looked up from germline, CDR1 is SGDLS and CDR2 is YYNGEE. The CDR3 length is 16 residues. The DNA for the CDR3 is TGTCCCAGCAGCGCCCCTTTGCGGGATTACTTATACGAGCAGTACTTC. Protein sequence: CPSSAPLRDYLYEQYF.

Many counts were recorded for this clonotype. The chain joins TRBV5-5 to TRBJ2-7; unclear D gene. This CDR3 contains 15 residues. Deletions cut 5 bases from V and 2 bases from J, with 17 bases between. In germline, CDR1 is SGHKS, CDR2 YYEKEE (reference sequence). The CDR3 protein is CASSQPPIPTYEQYF. The CDR3 bases are TGTGCCAGCAGTCAACCCCCCATCCCAACCTACGAGCAGTACTTC.

This clonotype came up many times. The V call is TRBV14, the J call TRBJ1-4; D gene unclear. CDR1 SGHDN and CDR2 FVKESK come from the germline V gene. The CDR3 is 15 amino acids. Trimming cost V 1 base and J 10 bases, with 16 bases left between them. The CDR3 is CASSQGAEGARKLFF. As DNA, the CDR3 is TGTGCCAGCAGCCAAGGAGCAGAGGGAGCCAGAAAACTGTTTTTT.

DNA of the CDR3: TGCAGCGTTGACCCCGGGGGGAGCTATGGCTACACCTTC. This codes for CSVDPGGSYGYTF. V gene TRBV29-1 combines with J gene TRBJ1-2; TRBD1 is a possible D gene (5 bases). CDR3 size: 13 residues. Germline loops: CDR1 SQVTM, CDR2 ANQGSEA. V was trimmed by 3 bases and J by 4 bases, leaving 12 bases between them.

This clonotype occurred many times. This chain joins TRBV7-9 and TRBJ2-3, with 10 bases matching TRBD2. The CDR3 is 16 amino acids. With 3 bases clipped from V and 3 bases from J, the junction kept 6 bases outside the gene matches. Germline V gives CDR1 SEHNR, CDR2 FQNEAQ (reference sequence). CDR3 protein: CASSFFPAGGTDTQYF. The CDR3 DNA is TGTGCCAGCAGCTTTTTCCCAGCGGGAGGGACAGATACGCAGTATTTT. Full variable domain (missing parts from reference TRBV7-9 and TRBJ2-3): DTGVSQNPRHKITKRGQNVTFRCDPISEHNRLYWYRQTLGQGPEFLTYFQNEAQLEKSRLLSDRFSAERPKGSFSTLEIQRTEQGDSAMYLCASSFFPAGGTDTQYFGPGTRLTVL.

In this sample, this clonotype turned up many times. The chain links TRBV5-1 to TRBJ2-3, with D possibly matching TRBD2 (5 bases). The CDR3 totals 15 residues. From germline, CDR1 is SGHRS and CDR2 YFSETQ. Trimming removed 0 bases from V and 8 bases from J, with 16 bases in between. CDR3 in amino acids: CASSLEASSWRTQYF. CDR3 nucleotides: TGCGCCAGCAGCTTGGAGGCTAGCTCCTGGCGTACGCAGTATTTT.

This clonotype has only a few counts. J is TRBJ1-2 and V is TRBV20-1, with D possibly TRBD1 on 6 matching bases. The germline V gene encodes CDR1 DFQATT and CDR2 SNEGSKA (reference sequence). The CDR3 consists of 14 residues. The V and J ends lost 2 bases and 5 bases respectively, with 15 bases between them. CDR3 residues: CSARIGQREYGYTF. In DNA form, the CDR3 reads TGCAGTGCTAGAATCGGACAGCGAGAATATGGCTACACCTTC.

This clonotype was found many times. The chain links TRBV20-1 to TRBJ2-2; weak D call: TRBD2 (6 bases). From germline, CDR1 is DFQATT and CDR2 SNEGSKA (reference sequence). Trimming cost V 4 bases and J 2 bases, with 11 bases left between them. The CDR3 totals 14 residues. CDR3 DNA sequence: TGCAGTGCTACGGGACTCCCAAACACCGGGGAGCTGTTTTTT. This translates into CSATGLPNTGELFF.

This clonotype was observed many times. The genes are TRBV28 and TRBJ1-1, with 7 bases aligning to TRBD1. Germline assignment: CDR1 MDHEN and CDR2 SYDVKM. The junction had 4 bases not matched to a gene; V was cut back by 3 bases and J by 0 bases. There are 15 residues in the CDR3. The CDR3 here is CASSFPQGVNTEAFF. CDR3 bases: TGTGCCAGCAGTTTTCCCCAGGGGGTGAACACTGAAGCTTTCTTT.

This clonotype showed up many times. The CDR3 protein is CAISLGTSGNNEQFF. The CDR3 DNA reads as TGTGCCATCTCCCTCGGGACTAGCGGGAACAATGAGCAGTTCTTC. The chain carries TRBV10-3 and TRBJ2-1; TRBD2 matches 13 bases. The V and J ends lost 8 bases and 5 bases, in that order; junction bases with no gene match: 6. The CDR3 is 15 residues long. Germline V gene lookup returns CDR1 ENHRY and CDR2 SYGVKD.

In its sample, this clonotype was seen many times. J is TRBJ2-7 and V is TRBV27; the D gene could be TRBD1 or TRBD2 (5 bases each). This CDR3 has 14 amino acids. In germline, CDR1 is MNHEY, CDR2 SMNVEV (reference sequence). V lost 4 bases, J lost 3 bases, and 13 bases lay in between. The DNA of the CDR3 is TGTGCCAGCAGTTCGTGGGACGTTCGCTACGAGCAGTACTTC. This translates into CASSSWDVRYEQYF.

This clonotype was picked up many times. J is TRBJ2-1 and V is TRBV29-1; TRBD2 is a possible D gene (6 bases). This CDR3 is 13 amino acids long. The germline CDR1 and CDR2 sequences are SQVTM and ANQGSEA. DNA for the CDR3: TGCGGAGCCGTTAGCGGAGTCTACAATGAGCAGTTCTTC. Protein: CGAVSGVYNEQFF.

In its sample, this clonotype was seen a few times. CDR3 bases: TGCGCCAGCAGCCCCGGAGGACTTCAGCAGACCCAGTACTTC. It yields the protein CASSPGGLQQTQYF. The genes are TRBV5-1 and TRBJ2-5, with TRBD2 as a possible D gene (5 bases). CDR1 is SGHRS, CDR2 YFSETQ, per germline. The CDR3 loop spans 14 amino acids. Trimming removed 4 bases at V and 6 bases at J, with 16 bases between.

This clonotype was seen at least ten times. The chain carries TRBV19 and TRBJ1-3; TRBD1 aligns across 7 bases. The CDR3 is 14 amino acids. Unmatched junction bases numbered 7, after V lost 6 bases and J lost 5 bases. Germline assignment: CDR1 LNHDA and CDR2 SQIVND (reference sequence). The CDR3 is CASSASGGRNTIYF. Written as DNA, the CDR3 is TGTGCCAGTAGCGCATCAGGGGGGAGAAACACCATATATTTT.

The chain joins TRBV7-9 to TRBJ2-2; 9 bases align to TRBD2. Germline V gene data show CDR1 as SEHNR and CDR2 as FQNEAQ (reference sequence). This CDR3 is built from 16 residues. Losses at the gene ends were 5 bases for V and 2 bases for J; bases not matched to a gene: 6. As DNA, the CDR3 is TGTGCCAGCAGCCAAATAGCGGGAGACAACACCGGGGAGCTGTTTTTT. It is translated as CASSQIAGDNTGELFF.

This clonotype was counted ten times or more. The rearrangement uses TRBV20-1 and TRBJ2-1, with a tentative D call TRBD2 (5 bases). The V gene's germline CDR1 is DFQATT and CDR2 SNEGSKA (reference sequence). Trimming stripped 6 bases from V and 4 bases from J, with 16 bases between. CDR3 length: 14 residues. The CDR3 DNA reads TGCAGTGCCATTGGCAGGACGGGGTACAATGAGCAGTTCTTC. It codes for CSAIGRTGYNEQFF.